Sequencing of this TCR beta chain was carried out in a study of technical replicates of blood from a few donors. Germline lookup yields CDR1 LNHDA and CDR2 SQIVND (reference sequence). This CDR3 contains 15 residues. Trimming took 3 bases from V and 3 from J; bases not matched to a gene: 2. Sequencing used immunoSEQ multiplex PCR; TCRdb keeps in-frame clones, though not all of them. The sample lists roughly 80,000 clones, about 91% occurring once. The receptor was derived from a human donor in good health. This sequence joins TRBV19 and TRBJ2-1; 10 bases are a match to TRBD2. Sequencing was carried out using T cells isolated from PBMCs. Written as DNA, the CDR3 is TGTGCCAGTAGTATCGGACTAGCGGACTACAATGAGCAGTTCTTC. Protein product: CASSIGLADYNEQFF.